The 4 T cell receptor beta chains below were found in one sample sequenced in a study of neurological immune-mediated disorders. TCRdb fed the 5' RACE reads into MiXCR, producing one record per CDR3 protein. The sample lists some 57,000 distinct CDR3 sequences; 3% to 4.5% were seen once. Sequences were obtained from PBMCs. The receptors originated from a man in his sixties with multiple sclerosis.

This clonotype was seen many times. CDR3 sequence reads: CASSPRGSGGTGELFF. In nucleotides, the CDR3 is TGCGCCAGCAGCCCGCGGGGTAGCGGGGGAACCGGGGAGCTGTTTTTT. The chain links TRBV5-1 to TRBJ2-2; TRBD2 matches at 9 bases. Per the germline V gene, CDR1 is SGHRS and CDR2 is YFSETQ. This CDR3 is 16 amino acids long. The J segment lost 5 bases and the V segment lost 4 bases, leaving 9 bases of the junction unmatched.

This clonotype has a handful of counts. The chain uses TRBV7-2 and TRBJ2-1; TRBD2 aligns across 11 bases. Germline V gene data show CDR1 as SGHTA and CDR2 as FQGNSA. The ends lost 5 bases at V and 9 bases at J; junction bases unmatched: 6. This CDR3 comprises 14 residues. The CDR3 spells CASSKTSGSGEQFF. CDR3 sequence (DNA): TGTGCCAGCAGCAAAACTAGCGGGAGCGGTGAGCAGTTCTTC.

This clonotype has a count of ten or more. V gene TRBV29-1 combines with J gene TRBJ2-3, with 7 bases matching TRBD2. The germline CDR1 and CDR2 sequences are SQVTM and ANQGSEA. This CDR3 comprises 14 residues. V was pared by 1 base and J by 8 bases, with 9 bases of the junction left unmatched. CDR3 region: CSVEAQRGSGTQYF. The CDR3 nucleotides are TGCAGCGTTGAAGCTCAGCGGGGAAGTGGTACGCAGTATTTT.

This clonotype has a count of ten or more. This chain joins TRBV20-1 and TRBJ2-2; D uncertain. This CDR3 has 13 residues. The germline V gene encodes CDR1 DFQATT and CDR2 SNEGSKA (reference sequence). V was trimmed by 7 bases and J by 4 bases, leaving 13 bases between them. CDR3 amino acids: CSVLYPGTGELFF. DNA of the CDR3: TGCAGTGTCCTTTACCCGGGCACCGGGGAGCTGTTTTTT.